Listed here are 2 T cell receptor beta chains from one sample, sequenced in a study of shared clonotypes between healthy human individuals. The repertoire was sequenced with immunoSEQ multiplex PCR; TCRdb's copy has only in-frame clones and lacks some. The sample consists of 400,000 to 600,000 clones, almost 80% of them appearing once. Input material: PBMCs. These receptors were obtained from a middle-aged woman in good health. Some clones in this sample may be carry-over from other donors' samples.

This clone was seen just once. The V gene is TRBV6-6, the J gene TRBJ2-1; a weak D match, TRBD2 (6 bases). This CDR3 region has 14 residues. Trimming removed 0 bases from V and 8 bases from J, with 11 bases in between. Germline loops: CDR1 MNHNY, CDR2 SVGAGI (reference sequence). CDR3 in amino acids: CASSYSVASDEQFF. CDR3 sequence (DNA): TGTGCCAGCAGTTACTCGGTGGCTAGCGATGAGCAGTTCTTC.

The V and J genes are TRBV9 and TRBJ2-2, with D unclear. V was trimmed by 4 bases and J by 0 bases, leaving 7 bases between them. CDR1 is SGDLS, CDR2 YYNGEE, per germline. The CDR3 is 14 amino acids. DNA of the CDR3: TGTGCCAGCAGCCCCCGTGCGAACACCGGGGAGCTGTTTTTT. This translates into CASSPRANTGELFF. The whole variable domain, filled in from reference TRBV9 and TRBJ2-2, reads DSGVTQTPKHLITATGQRVTLRCSPRSGDLSVYWYQQSLDQGLQFLIQYYNGEERAKGNILERFSAQQFPDLHSELNLSSLELGDSALYFCASSPRANTGELFFGEGSRLTVL.